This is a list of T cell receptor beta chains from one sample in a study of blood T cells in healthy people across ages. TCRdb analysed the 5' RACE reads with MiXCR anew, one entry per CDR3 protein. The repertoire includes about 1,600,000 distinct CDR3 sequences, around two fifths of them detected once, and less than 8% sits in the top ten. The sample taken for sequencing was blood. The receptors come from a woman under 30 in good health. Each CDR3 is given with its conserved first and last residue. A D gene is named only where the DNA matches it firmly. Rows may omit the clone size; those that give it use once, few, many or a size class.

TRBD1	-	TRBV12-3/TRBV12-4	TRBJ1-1	TGTGCCAGCAGTTTACAGGGACAGGTCACTGAAGCTTTCTTT	CASSLQGQVTEAFF
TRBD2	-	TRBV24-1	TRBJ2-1	TGTGCCACCAGTGATTTCTCTAGCGGGGGGGCCGGGGAGCAGTTCTTC	CATSDFSSGGAGEQFF
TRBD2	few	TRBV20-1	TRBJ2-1	TGCAGTGCTAGAGATCGGCCTAGCGGGGCCCTCAATGAGCAGTTCTTC	CSARDRPSGALNEQFF
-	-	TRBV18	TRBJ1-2	TGTGCCAGCTCACCGCAGACCGGAACCTATGGCTACACCTTC	CASSPQTGTYGYTF
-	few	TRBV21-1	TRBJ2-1	TGTGCCAGCCCACTCGGACTAGTGTGCCATGAGCAGTTCTTC	CASPLGLVCHEQFF
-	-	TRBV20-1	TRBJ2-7	TGCAGTGCTAGACGCTTTAGTAGCTACGAGCAGTACTTC	CSARRFSSYEQYF
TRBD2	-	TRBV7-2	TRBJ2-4	TGTGCCAGCAGCTTAGGTGTGGGAGGGCCTGTCAAAAACATTCAGTACTTC	CASSLGVGGPVKNIQYF
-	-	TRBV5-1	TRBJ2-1	TGCGCCAGCAGCTTGGTGGTCCCGCCGGATGAGCAGTTCTTC	CASSLVVPPDEQFF
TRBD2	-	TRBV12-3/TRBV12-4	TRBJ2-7	TGTGCCAGCAGTGCCGTACATCGGACTAGCGGGACCTACGAGCAGTACTTC	CASSAVHRTSGTYEQYF
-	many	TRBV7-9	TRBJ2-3	TGTGCCAGCAGCTGGGACGGGAGCACAGATACGCAGTATTTT	CASSWDGSTDTQYF
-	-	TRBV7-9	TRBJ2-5	TGTGCCAGCTTACAGGACGGAGAGACCCAGTACTTC	CASLQDGETQYF
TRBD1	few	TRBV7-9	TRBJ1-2	TGTGCCAGCAGCGCCGCGGACAGGGCTGGCTACACCTTC	CASSAADRAGYTF
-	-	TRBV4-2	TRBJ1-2	TGTGCCAGCAGCCCGGACTCGCCTACTAACTATGGCTACACCTTC	CASSPDSPTNYGYTF
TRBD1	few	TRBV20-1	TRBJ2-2	TGCAGTGCTAGTTTGTGGGGACAGGGGGGACGAAACACCGGGGAGCTGTTTTTT	CSASLWGQGGRNTGELFF
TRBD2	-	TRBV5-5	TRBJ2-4	TGTGCCAGCAGCTTTGGACTAGCGGGGGGGGAAAACATTCAGTACTTC	CASSFGLAGGENIQYF
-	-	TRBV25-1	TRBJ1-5	TGTGCCAGCAGTGGTCGGGCAGGCCCCAATCAGCCCCAGCATTTT	CASSGRAGPNQPQHF
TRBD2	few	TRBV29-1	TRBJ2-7	TGCAGCGTTTGTCTAGCGGGAGGGCTTAGGAACGAGCAGTACTTC	CSVCLAGGLRNEQYF
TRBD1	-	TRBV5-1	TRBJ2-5	TGCGCCAGCAGCTCCTCGGGACAGGGGGTAAATGAGCAGTACTTC	CASSSSGQGVNEQYF
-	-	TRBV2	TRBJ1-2	TGTGCCAGCAGTGAGTGGCGATCTAACTATGGCTACACCTTC	CASSEWRSNYGYTF
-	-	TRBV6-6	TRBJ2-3	TGTGCCAGCACTACTGGGGGTATTCTCACAGATACGCAGTATTTT	CASTTGGILTDTQYF
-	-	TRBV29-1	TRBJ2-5	TGCAGCGTTGTTGGGCGGGGAGCCATCCAAGAGACCCAGTACTTC	CSVVGRGAIQETQYF
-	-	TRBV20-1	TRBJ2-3	TGCAGTGCTAGCCCTCCTGGGGTCACAGATACGCAGTATTTT	CSASPPGVTDTQYF
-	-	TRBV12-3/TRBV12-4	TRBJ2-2	TGTGCCACAACTAAGGGGTTTGCGGCCGGGGAGCTGTTTTTT	CATTKGFAAGELFF
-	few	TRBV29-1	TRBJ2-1	TGCAGCGCGACAAGAGGGGGAACCTCCTACAATGAGCAGTTCTTC	CSATRGGTSYNEQFF
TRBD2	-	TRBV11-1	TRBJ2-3	TGTGCCAGCAGCAAACTAGCGGAAGCTAGCACAGATACGCAGTATTTT	CASSKLAEASTDTQYF
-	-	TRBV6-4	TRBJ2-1	TGTGCCAGCAGACTAGAACCTCAAGGGGGGGGCAATGAGCAGTTCTTC	CASRLEPQGGGNEQFF
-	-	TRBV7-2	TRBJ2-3	TGTGCCAGCAGCTTAGCGTTGTGGGGAGATACGCAGTATTTT	CASSLALWGDTQYF
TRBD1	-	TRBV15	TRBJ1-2	TGTGCCACCAGTTGGGACAGGTTGCTCTATGGCTACACCTTC	CATSWDRLLYGYTF
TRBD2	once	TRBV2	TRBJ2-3	TGTGCCAGGAGGCCCATAGGGGGGACTAGCGGGGGGCCCCGCACAGATACGCAGTATTTT	CARRPIGGTSGGPRTDTQYF
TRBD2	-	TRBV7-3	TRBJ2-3	TGTGCCAGCAGCTTAATGGCCCTAGCGGGGGCCCCGCAGTATTTT	CASSLMALAGAPQYF
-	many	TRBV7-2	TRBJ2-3	TGTGCCAGCAGCTTAGTGGCTGAGGAGTTGGGGGATACGCAGTATTTT	CASSLVAEELGDTQYF
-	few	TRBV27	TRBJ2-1	TGTGCCAGCACCCACACATCGCTCACGGGCAATGAGCAGTTCTTC	CASTHTSLTGNEQFF
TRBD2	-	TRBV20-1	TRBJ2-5	TGCAGTGCTAGGTCCCGGACTAGCGGGAATGAGCAGTACTTC	CSARSRTSGNEQYF
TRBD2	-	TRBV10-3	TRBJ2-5	TGTGCCATCAGTGAGTCTGCGGGGGGAGAGACCCAGTACTTC	CAISESAGGETQYF
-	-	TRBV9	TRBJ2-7	TGTGCCAGCAGCGACCCCGGGACTGGGGTCCCCGAGCAGTACTTC	CASSDPGTGVPEQYF
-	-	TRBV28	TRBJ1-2	TGTGCCAGCAGTTTCACAACGCAGGGTTGGGGCTACACCTTC	CASSFTTQGWGYTF
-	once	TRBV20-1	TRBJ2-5	TGCAGTGCTAGACAGGCGTTCCTCCAAGAGACCCAGTACTTC	CSARQAFLQETQYF
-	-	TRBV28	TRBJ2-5	TGTGCCAGCAGTCACACTAGCAACCAGTACTTC	CASSHTSNQYF
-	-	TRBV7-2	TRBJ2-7	TGTGCCAGCAGCTGGCGATTGAACTACGAGCAGTACTTC	CASSWRLNYEQYF
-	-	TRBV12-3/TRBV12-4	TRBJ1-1	TGTGCCAGCACTCCGAGGGGGGGGACTGAAGCTTTCTTT	CASTPRGGTEAFF
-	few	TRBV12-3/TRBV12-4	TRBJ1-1	TGTGCCAGCAGTCCCATTAACACTGAAGCTTTCTTT	CASSPINTEAFF
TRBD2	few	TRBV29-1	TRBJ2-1	TGCAGCGTTGGGGCAAGACTAGCGGGCAACAATGAGCAGTTCTTC	CSVGARLAGNNEQFF
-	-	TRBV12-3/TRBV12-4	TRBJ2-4	TGTGCCAGCACCTTCCGCGGTGGGGTCATTCAGTACTTC	CASTFRGGVIQYF
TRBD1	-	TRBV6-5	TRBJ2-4	TGTGCCAGCAGTTTGTGGACAGGGGGAGCCAAAAACATTCAGTACTTC	CASSLWTGGAKNIQYF
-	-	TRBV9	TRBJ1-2	TGTGCCAGCAGCGTAGGTGAGGGGCCGTATGGCTACACCTTC	CASSVGEGPYGYTF
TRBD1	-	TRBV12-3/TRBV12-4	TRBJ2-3	TGTGCCAGCAGTTTAGCTTGGACAGGGAAACCAGATACGCAGTATTTT	CASSLAWTGKPDTQYF
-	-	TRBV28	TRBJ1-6	TGTGCCAGCAGTTTAGGAAACCCACCCCTCCACTTT	CASSLGNPPLHF
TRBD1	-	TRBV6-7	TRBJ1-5	TGTGCCAGCAGTTACCCGCCCTACAGACAGGGTTGGGATCAGCCCCAGCATTTT	CASSYPPYRQGWDQPQHF
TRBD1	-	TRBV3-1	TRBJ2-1	TGTGCCAGCAGCCAATTCCGCGGGACAGGGGCGAACAATGAGCAGTTCTTC	CASSQFRGTGANNEQFF
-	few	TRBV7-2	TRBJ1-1	TGTGCCAGCAGCTTAGTAGACGGTCTGAACACTGAAGCTTTCTTT	CASSLVDGLNTEAFF
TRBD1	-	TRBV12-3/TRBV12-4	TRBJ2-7	TGTGCCAGCACAAGACAGGGGGCTAGCTCCTACGAGCAGTACTTC	CASTRQGASSYEQYF